This paragraph reports one TCR beta chain. As yet, its antigen is unknown. Use of 60 Vbeta and 13 Jbeta primers characterized the PCR. Per the authors' pipeline: In a later analysis, 75 million to 95 million unique TCR beta chains included roughly 11 million shared by two or more donors. Clones were read by immunoSEQ multiplex PCR, and TCRdb kept only the in-frame ones, dropping some. V and J calls and clone size come straight from that table; D and trimming were deduced from the DNA. The table shows 120,000 or so clones, with less than 85% occurring only once. Though probably carrying unrecorded immune exposures, donors were nominally healthy at sampling. Germline lookup yields CDR1 SGHTA and CDR2 FQGTGA. The CDR3 totals 17 residues. Germline trimming cut 5 bases from V and 4 bases from J; bases unmatched to any gene: 11. The source of the sample is a study of cytomegalovirus exposure and HLA in healthy donors. General study results and limits: Of the V segments, some could not be distinguished, including TRBV6-2 and TRBV6-3, and were excluded. Later analysis identified a missense DCLRE1C variant that was linked to TCR beta V- and J-gene trimming.

This clonotype was sampled from a young man in good health and CMV-seropositive. The rearrangement uses TRBV7-3 and TRBJ2-3; 11 bases are a match to TRBD1. The specimen was PBMCs. The CDR3 DNA sequence: TGTGCCAGCAGCCCCCGGGGGACAGGGGGTTGGTCAGATACGCAGTATTTT. Amino acids: CASSPRGTGGWSDTQYF.